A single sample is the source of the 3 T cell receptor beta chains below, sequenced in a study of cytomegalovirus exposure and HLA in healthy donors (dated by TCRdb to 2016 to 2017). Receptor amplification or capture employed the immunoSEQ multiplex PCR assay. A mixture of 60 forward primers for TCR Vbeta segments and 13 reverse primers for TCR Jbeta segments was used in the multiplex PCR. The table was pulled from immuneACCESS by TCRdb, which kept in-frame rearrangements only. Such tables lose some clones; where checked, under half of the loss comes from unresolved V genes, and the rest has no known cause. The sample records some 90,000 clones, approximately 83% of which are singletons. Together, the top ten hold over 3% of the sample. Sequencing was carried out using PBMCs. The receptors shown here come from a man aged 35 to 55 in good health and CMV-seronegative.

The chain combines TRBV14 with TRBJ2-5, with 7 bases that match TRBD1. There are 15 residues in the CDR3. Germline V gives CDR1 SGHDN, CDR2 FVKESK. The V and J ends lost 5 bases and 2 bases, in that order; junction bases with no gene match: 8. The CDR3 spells CASSTLQGPQETQYF. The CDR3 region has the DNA TGTGCCAGCAGCACCTTACAGGGGCCTCAAGAGACCCAGTACTTC.

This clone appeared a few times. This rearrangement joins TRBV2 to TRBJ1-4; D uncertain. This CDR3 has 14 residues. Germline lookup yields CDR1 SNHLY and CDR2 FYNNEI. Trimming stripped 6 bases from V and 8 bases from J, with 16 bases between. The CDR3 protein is CASRGQRDREKLFF. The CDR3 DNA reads TGTGCCAGCAGGGGCCAGAGAGATCGAGAAAAACTGTTTTTT.

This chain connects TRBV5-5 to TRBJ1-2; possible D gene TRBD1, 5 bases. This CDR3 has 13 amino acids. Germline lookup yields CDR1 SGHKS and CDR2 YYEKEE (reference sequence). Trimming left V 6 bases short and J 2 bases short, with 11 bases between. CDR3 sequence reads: CASTRQNNYGYTF. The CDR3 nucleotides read TGTGCCAGCACAAGACAGAACAACTATGGCTACACCTTC.